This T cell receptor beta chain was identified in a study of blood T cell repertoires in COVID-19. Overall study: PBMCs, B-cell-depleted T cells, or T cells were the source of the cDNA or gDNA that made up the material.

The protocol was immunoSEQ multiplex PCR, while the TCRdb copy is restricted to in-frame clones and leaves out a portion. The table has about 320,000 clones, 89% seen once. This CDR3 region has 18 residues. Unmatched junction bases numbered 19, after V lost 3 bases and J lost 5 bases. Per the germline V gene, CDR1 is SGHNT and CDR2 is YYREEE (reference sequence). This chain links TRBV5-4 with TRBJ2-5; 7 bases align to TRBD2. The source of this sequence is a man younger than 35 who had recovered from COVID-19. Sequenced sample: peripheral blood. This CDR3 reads CASSSDAGELALAETQYF. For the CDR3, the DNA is TGTGCCAGCAGCTCCGACGCCGGAGAACTAGCGTTAGCCGAGACCCAGTACTTC. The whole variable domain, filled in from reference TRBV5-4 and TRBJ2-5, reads ETGVTQSPTHLIKTRGQQVTLRCSSQSGHNTVSWYQQALGQGPQFIFQYYREEENGRGNFPPRFSGLQFPNYSSELNVNALELDDSALYLCASSSDAGELALAETQYFGPGTRLLVL.